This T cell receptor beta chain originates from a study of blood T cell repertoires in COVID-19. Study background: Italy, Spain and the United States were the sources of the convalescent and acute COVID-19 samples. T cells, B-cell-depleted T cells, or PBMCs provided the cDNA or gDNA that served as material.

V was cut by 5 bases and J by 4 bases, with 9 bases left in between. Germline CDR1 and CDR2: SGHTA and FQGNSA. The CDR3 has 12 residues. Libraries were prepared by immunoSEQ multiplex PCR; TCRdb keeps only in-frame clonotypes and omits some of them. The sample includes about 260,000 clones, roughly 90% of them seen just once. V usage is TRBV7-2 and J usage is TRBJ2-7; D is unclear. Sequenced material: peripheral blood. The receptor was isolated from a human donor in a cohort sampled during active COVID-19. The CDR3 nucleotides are TGTGCCAGCAGCCTCTTGTTATACGAGCAGTACTTC. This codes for CASSLLLYEQYF.